These T cell receptor beta chains were read from a single sample in a study of vaccination and CD4 T cells after COVID-19. TCRdb fed the PCR reads into MiXCR, producing one record per CDR3 protein. The sample holds 15,000 to 20,000 distinct CDR3 sequences, about 50% seen once. For these receptors, no antigen is known. Material: CD4+ T cells from blood, cultured in vitro, obtained about 7 months after SARS-CoV-2 vaccination. These TCRs come from a human donor who had recovered from COVID-19. Both conserved end residues are trimmed from each CDR3. Clone size, where shown, is once, few, many, or a class for clones that have expanded.

v_gene	abundance	CDR3aa
TRBV7-2	few	ASSLEYWQDYEQY
TRBV12-5	.	ASALSGRANYGYT
TRBV7-6	.	ASSRTSGVYNEQF
TRBV6-2/TRBV6-3	.	ASSYSTGSQPQH
TRBV7-9	few	ASSLAGRGPTAYEQY
TRBV7-9	.	ASSFGWAERGVSPEQY
TRBV5-1	.	ASSSGRAVTETQY
TRBV10-3	.	AISELASDSPLH
TRBV7-6	few	ASSPSRLRQINQPQH
TRBV20-1	.	SARLASAVEQY
TRBV15	few	ATTYGTGDSMTEAF
TRBV12-3/TRBV12-4	few	ASKVAGSTYEQY
TRBV4-1	few	ASSQATGKYGYT
TRBV7-2	.	ASSLDPTRVGEQF
TRBV6-7	.	ASSYYPGLRLNQPQH
TRBV7-6	few	ASSTGQGNTEAF
TRBV11-3	once	ASSSTWDTQY
TRBV5-4	.	ASSLEGAAEQY
TRBV27	.	ASSLFQAGVYEQY
TRBV11-3	once	ASSSTSGSSYNEQF
TRBV6-1	few	ASSRLADYEQY
TRBV30	once	AWTDQGYGYT
TRBV20-1	few	SAKKLAGLITGELF
TRBV11-2	.	ASSYRRVGNEQF
TRBV6-1	.	ASAATGGDQPQH
TRBV15	.	ATSSRVGNTIY
TRBV20-1	.	SASRTSATGELF
TRBV24-1	.	ATSDLVGLREGRATGELF
TRBV20-1	.	SAPYTDTQY
TRBV5-6	.	ASSQKGGVQPQH
TRBV6-1	.	AGQGNTEAF
TRBV2	.	ASSPRWGSNQPQH
TRBV7-2	.	ASSQSPGTSYGYT
TRBV9	.	ASTPIAGGLETQY
TRBV19	.	ASATWGLGSNQPQH
TRBV19	.	ASSFRGGGADQPQH
TRBV10-3	.	AISYSDPRSSYEQY
TRBV6-5	.	ASSYPRGVSYNSPLH
TRBV7-2	.	ASSLVRAGRTDTQY
TRBV2	.	ASSAVGEQF
TRBV7-9	few	ASSFTRQGGYEQY
TRBV6-1	.	ASSSGTDNYGYT
TRBV2	.	ASGSGGADTQY
TRBV7-3	.	ASSSGGSTYNEQF
TRBV6-5	once	ASRYGGYDTEAF
TRBV20-1	.	SARMGSSSGNTIY
TRBV7-2	large	ASSRTGFDGYT
TRBV6-1	.	ASSEYGDGYT
TRBV19	.	ASRGGYFKREADTQY
TRBV5-1	.	ASSLAVGVDTQY
TRBV7-3	.	ASSPTSGRGNEQF
TRBV6-1	.	ASTPPGLGINEQF